Listed below are T cell receptor beta chains from one sample, sequenced in a study of CD8+ T cells in alopecia areata. Libraries were prepared by immunoSEQ multiplex PCR; TCRdb keeps only in-frame clonotypes and omits some of them. The sample records more than 95,000 clones, 50% to 75% being singletons. The sequenced sample was CD8+ T cells sorted from blood, obtained at week 4, from a patient treated with tofacitinib. The receptors stem from a human donor with alopecia areata. Both conserved end residues are part of each CDR3. A D gene is named only where the DNA matches it firmly. Size values are once, few and many counts, or a class for expanded clones, and some rows have none.

v_gene	j_gene	abundance	d_gene	CDR3aa	CDR3nt
TRBV30	TRBJ2-7	NA	NA	CACYGGLDGSSYEQYF	TGTGCCTGTTATGGAGGGTTAGACGGGAGCTCCTACGAGCAGTACTTC
TRBV10-3	TRBJ2-5	NA	NA	CAISADPQETQYF	TGTGCCATCAGTGCGGATCCCCAAGAGACCCAGTACTTC
TRBV30	TRBJ2-1	few	NA	CAWSSEGNEQFF	TGTGCCTGGAGTTCGGAGGGGAACGAGCAGTTCTTC
TRBV27	TRBJ2-3	NA	NA	CASSLWGAVGVADTQYF	TGTGCCAGCAGTTTATGGGGGGCGGTCGGGGTGGCAGATACGCAGTATTTT
TRBV5-6	TRBJ2-1	NA	TRBD1	CASSLDRTGGYYNEQFF	TGTGCCAGCAGCTTGGACCGAACAGGGGGGTATTACAATGAGCAGTTCTTC
TRBV27	TRBJ1-1	NA	NA	CASSPLLWGMNTEAFF	TGTGCCAGCAGTCCCTTGCTTTGGGGGATGAACACTGAAGCTTTCTTT
TRBV30	TRBJ1-5	once	NA	CAWKGDTSNQPQHF	TGTGCCTGGAAAGGAGACACCAGCAATCAGCCCCAGCATTTT
TRBV6-5	TRBJ1-5	NA	TRBD1	CASPSRDRDQPQHF	TGTGCCAGCCCTTCCCGGGACAGGGATCAGCCCCAGCATTTT
TRBV30	TRBJ2-1	NA	NA	CAWSGASAYYNEQFF	TGTGCCTGGAGTGGGGCCTCCGCGTATTACAATGAGCAGTTCTTC
TRBV4-1	TRBJ2-5	NA	NA	CASSRAGSLGETQYF	TGCGCCAGCAGCCGGGCAGGAAGTTTAGGAGAGACCCAGTACTTC
TRBV30	TRBJ2-3	NA	NA	CAHGGGDTQYF	TGTGCCCACGGGGGCGGGGATACGCAGTATTTT
TRBV27	TRBJ2-7	NA	NA	CASSDTTVPSEQYF	TGTGCCAGCAGTGACACAACAGTACCAAGCGAGCAGTACTTC
TRBV7-6	TRBJ1-2	NA	NA	CASSLGTGGYTF	TGTGCCAGCAGCTTGGGGACGGGTGGCTACACCTTC
TRBV5-6	TRBJ2-5	NA	TRBD2	CASSFGSGGAEETQYF	TGTGCCAGCAGCTTTGGGAGCGGGGGGGCCGAGGAGACCCAGTACTTC
TRBV29-1	TRBJ2-2	few	TRBD2	CSVRASGGFYGELFF	TGCAGCGTTCGCGCTAGCGGGGGATTTTACGGGGAGCTGTTTTTT
TRBV14	TRBJ2-7	NA	TRBD2	CASALAGGPTEQYF	TGTGCCAGCGCGCTAGCGGGGGGGCCAACCGAGCAGTACTTC
TRBV6-5	TRBJ2-7	NA	NA	CASSYSGEGYEQYF	TGTGCCAGCAGTTATTCGGGGGAAGGCTACGAGCAGTACTTC
TRBV29-1	TRBJ1-6	NA	TRBD1	CSCSTGGNSPLHF	TGCAGCTGTTCAACAGGGGGAAATTCACCCCTCCACTTT
TRBV23-1	TRBJ2-6	few	NA	CASSPRDRGGANVLTF	TGCGCCAGCAGTCCTAGAGACAGAGGAGGGGCCAACGTCCTGACTTTC
TRBV13	TRBJ2-7	NA	NA	CASSLSHEQYF	TGTGCCAGCAGCTTAAGCCACGAGCAGTACTTC
TRBV13	TRBJ2-5	NA	NA	CASSGIQETQYF	TGTGCCAGCAGCGGGATACAAGAGACCCAGTACTTC
TRBV28	TRBJ2-3	NA	NA	CASSSRRVGEADTQYF	TGTGCCAGCAGCAGCCGGAGGGTCGGGGAGGCAGATACGCAGTATTTT
TRBV30	TRBJ2-1	NA	NA	CAWGDFYNEQFF	TGTGCCTGGGGGGACTTCTACAATGAGCAGTTCTTC
TRBV27	TRBJ2-1	NA	TRBD1	CASSLTGQGRYNEQFF	TGTGCCAGCAGTTTAACAGGACAGGGGCGATACAATGAGCAGTTCTTC
TRBV7-2	TRBJ1-1	few	NA	CASSLVGGGEAFF	TGTGCCAGCAGCTTAGTGGGGGGAGGCGAAGCTTTCTTT
TRBV29-1	TRBJ2-7	NA	NA	CSATGYEQYF	TGCAGCGCCACAGGCTACGAGCAGTACTTC
TRBV25-1	TRBJ1-5	NA	NA	CASSDFETENQPQHF	TGTGCCAGCAGTGATTTCGAGACGGAGAATCAGCCCCAGCATTTT
TRBV30	TRBJ2-7	NA	NA	CAWSVKSAGAAYEQYF	TGTGCCTGGAGTGTAAAGTCCGCAGGGGCGGCCTACGAGCAGTACTTC
TRBV28	TRBJ2-7	NA	NA	CATALGREQYF	TGTGCCACGGCTCTGGGACGGGAGCAGTACTTC
TRBV28	TRBJ2-7	NA	TRBD2	CASSVLAGGLYEQYF	TGTGCCAGCAGTGTCCTAGCGGGGGGCCTCTACGAGCAGTACTTC
TRBV29-1	TRBJ2-1	NA	NA	CSVELGSYNEQFF	TGCAGCGTTGAACTGGGGTCCTACAATGAGCAGTTCTTC
TRBV7-9	TRBJ2-7	NA	NA	CASSLSGTLSYEQYF	TGTGCCAGCAGCTTATCTGGGACCCTCTCCTACGAGCAGTACTTC
TRBV29-1	TRBJ2-1	NA	NA	CSVEPAYNEQFF	TGCAGCGTTGAGCCCGCCTACAATGAGCAGTTCTTC
TRBV7-9	TRBJ2-7	few	NA	CASNGGEGPTYEQYF	TGTGCCAGCAACGGAGGCGAGGGGCCAACCTACGAGCAGTACTTC
TRBV29-1	TRBJ2-4	NA	NA	CSVEDAEGPIAKNIQYF	TGCAGCGTTGAAGATGCCGAGGGGCCGATTGCCAAAAACATTCAGTACTTC
TRBV29-1	TRBJ1-2	NA	TRBD1	CSVTPGQGDGYTF	TGCAGCGTAACTCCGGGACAGGGAGATGGCTACACCTTC
TRBV28	TRBJ2-7	NA	TRBD1	CASSAYDGTGVSYEQYF	TGTGCCAGCAGTGCGTATGACGGGACAGGGGTCTCCTACGAGCAGTACTTC
TRBV6-5	TRBJ1-5	NA	NA	CASSLGPLNQPQHF	TGTGCCAGCAGTTTGGGGCCGCTGAATCAGCCCCAGCATTTT
TRBV30	TRBJ1-2	NA	NA	CAWSSGGGYTF	TGTGCCTGGAGTTCGGGAGGCGGCTACACCTTC
TRBV6-5	TRBJ2-7	few	TRBD1	CASRTGNARFYEQYF	TGTGCCAGCAGGACAGGGAATGCTAGATTCTACGAGCAGTACTTC
TRBV10-3	TRBJ2-7	NA	TRBD2	CAISGETSGDLSYEQYF	TGTGCCATCAGTGGGGAGACTAGCGGGGACCTCTCCTACGAGCAGTACTTC
TRBV23-1	TRBJ1-4	NA	TRBD1	CAFQTPQGAGEKLFF	TGCGCCTTTCAAACCCCCCAGGGGGCTGGTGAAAAACTGTTTTTT
TRBV15	TRBJ1-1	few	NA	CATSYHNGNTEAFF	TGTGCCACCAGCTACCACAATGGGAACACTGAAGCTTTCTTT
TRBV7-9	TRBJ1-1	few	NA	CASSFETGTLEAFF	TGTGCCAGCAGCTTCGAGACAGGAACCCTAGAAGCTTTCTTT
TRBV29-1	TRBJ2-7	NA	NA	CSVELGTEDEQYF	TGCAGCGTTGAACTAGGGACCGAGGACGAGCAGTACTTC
TRBV30	TRBJ2-5	few	TRBD1	CAWRGVDRPQETQYF	TGTGCCTGGAGAGGGGTGGACAGGCCTCAGGAGACCCAGTACTTC
TRBV29-1	TRBJ1-2	NA	NA	CSVEVRLGNYGYTF	TGCAGCGTTGAAGTTCGTCTGGGTAACTATGGCTACACCTTC
TRBV19	TRBJ2-1	NA	NA	CASSGGWEQFF	TGTGCCAGTAGTGGGGGATGGGAGCAGTTCTTC
TRBV28	TRBJ2-7	few	NA	CASSIRQANLYEQYF	TGTGCCAGCAGTATACGACAGGCAAATCTCTACGAGCAGTACTTC
TRBV29-1	TRBJ2-2	few	NA	CSVEDGYTGELFF	TGCAGCGTTGAAGATGGCTACACCGGGGAGCTGTTTTTT
TRBV29-1	TRBJ2-3	NA	NA	CSVTITGHDTQYF	TGCAGCGTTACCATAACAGGGCATGATACGCAGTATTTT
TRBV2	TRBJ1-2	NA	NA	CASINSGGYTF	TGCGCCAGCATTAACAGCGGGGGCTACACCTTC
TRBV5-6	TRBJ2-1	NA	TRBD2	CASDWGTSHNEQFF	TGTGCCAGCGACTGGGGGACTAGCCACAATGAGCAGTTCTTC
TRBV29-1	TRBJ2-1	NA	NA	CSVEDGKGGYEQFF	TGCAGCGTTGAAGACGGGAAAGGTGGCTATGAGCAGTTCTTC